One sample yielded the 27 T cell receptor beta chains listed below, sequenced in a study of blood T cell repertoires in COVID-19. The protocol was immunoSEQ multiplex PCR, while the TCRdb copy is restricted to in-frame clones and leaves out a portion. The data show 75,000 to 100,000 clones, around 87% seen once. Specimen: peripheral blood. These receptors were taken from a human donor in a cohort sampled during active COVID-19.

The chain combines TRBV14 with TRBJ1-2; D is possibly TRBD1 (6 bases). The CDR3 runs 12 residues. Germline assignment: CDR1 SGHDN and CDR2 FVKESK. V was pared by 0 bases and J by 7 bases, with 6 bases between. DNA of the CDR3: TGTGCCAGCAGCCAAGAAGGGGGTGGCTACACCTTC. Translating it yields CASSQEGGGYTF.

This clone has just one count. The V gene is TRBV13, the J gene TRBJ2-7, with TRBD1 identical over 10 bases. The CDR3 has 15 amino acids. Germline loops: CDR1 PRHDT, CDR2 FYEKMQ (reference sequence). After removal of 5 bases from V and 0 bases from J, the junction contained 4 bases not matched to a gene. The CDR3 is CASSLDRGISYEQYF. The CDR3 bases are TGTGCCAGCAGCCTGGACAGGGGGATCTCCTACGAGCAGTACTTC.

CDR3 DNA: TGTGCCAGGACCCCGGGGATCCAAGAGACCCAGTACTTC. Protein: CARTPGIQETQYF. The rearrangement joins TRBV3-1 (or the pseudogene TRBV3-2) to TRBJ2-5, with D possibly matching TRBD2 (5 bases). Trimming shortened V by 9 bases and J by 1 base, and 12 bases separated the two germline ends. The CDR3 has 13 amino acids. Germline loops: CDR1 LGHDT, CDR2 YNNKEL (reference sequence).

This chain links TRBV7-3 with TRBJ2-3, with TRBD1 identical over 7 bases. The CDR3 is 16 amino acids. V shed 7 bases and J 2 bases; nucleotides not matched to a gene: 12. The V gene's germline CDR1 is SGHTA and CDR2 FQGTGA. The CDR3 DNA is TGTGCCAGCACTCTTTCCGGGACAGAGACCACAGATACGCAGTATTTT. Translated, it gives CASTLSGTETTDTQYF.

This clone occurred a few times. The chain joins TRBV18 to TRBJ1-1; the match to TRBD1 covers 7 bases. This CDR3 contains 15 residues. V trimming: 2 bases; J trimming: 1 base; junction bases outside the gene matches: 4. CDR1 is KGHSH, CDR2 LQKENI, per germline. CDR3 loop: CASSPTDRPNTEAFF. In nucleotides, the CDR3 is TGTGCCAGCTCACCAACGGACAGGCCGAACACTGAAGCTTTCTTT.

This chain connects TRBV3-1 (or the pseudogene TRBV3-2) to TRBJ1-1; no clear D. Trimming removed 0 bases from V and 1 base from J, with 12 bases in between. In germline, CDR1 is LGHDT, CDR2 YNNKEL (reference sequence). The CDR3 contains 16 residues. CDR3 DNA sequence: TGTGCCAGCAGCCAAGAGCCACTCCCGCCGAACACTGAAGCTTTCTTT. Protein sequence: CASSQEPLPPNTEAFF.

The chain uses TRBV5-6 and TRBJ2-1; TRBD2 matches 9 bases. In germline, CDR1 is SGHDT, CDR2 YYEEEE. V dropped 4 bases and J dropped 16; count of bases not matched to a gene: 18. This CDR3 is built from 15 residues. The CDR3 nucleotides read TGTGCCAGCAGCCCCGGGCCGGGACTAGCTTTTGCCCCCTTCTTC. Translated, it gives CASSPGPGLAFAPFF.

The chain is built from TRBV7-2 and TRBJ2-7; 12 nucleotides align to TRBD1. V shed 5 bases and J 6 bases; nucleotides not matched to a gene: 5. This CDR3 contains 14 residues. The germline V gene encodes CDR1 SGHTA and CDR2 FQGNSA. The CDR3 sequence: CASSPGQGASEQYF. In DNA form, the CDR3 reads TGTGCCAGCAGCCCGGGACAGGGGGCGAGCGAGCAGTACTTC.

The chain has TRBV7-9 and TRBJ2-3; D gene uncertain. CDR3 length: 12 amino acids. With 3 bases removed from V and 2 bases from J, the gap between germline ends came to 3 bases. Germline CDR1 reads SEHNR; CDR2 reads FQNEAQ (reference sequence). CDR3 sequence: CASSFFTDTQYF. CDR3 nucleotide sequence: TGTGCCAGCAGCTTCTTCACAGATACGCAGTATTTT. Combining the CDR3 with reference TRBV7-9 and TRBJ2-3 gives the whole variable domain DTGVSQNPRHKITKRGQNVTFRCDPISEHNRLYWYRQTLGQGPEFLTYFQNEAQLEKSRLLSDRFSAERPKGSFSTLEIQRTEQGDSAMYLCASSFFTDTQYFGPGTRLTVL.

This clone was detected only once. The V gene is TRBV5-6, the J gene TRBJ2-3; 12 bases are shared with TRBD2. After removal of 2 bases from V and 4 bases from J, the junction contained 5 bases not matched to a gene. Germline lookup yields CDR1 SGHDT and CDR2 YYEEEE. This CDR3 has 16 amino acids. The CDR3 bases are TGTGCCAGCAGCTTCGAACTAGCGGGAGGAGCAGATACGCAGTATTTT. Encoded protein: CASSFELAGGADTQYF. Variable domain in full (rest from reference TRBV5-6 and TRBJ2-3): DAGVTQSPTHLIKTRGQQVTLRCSPKSGHDTVSWYQQALGQGPQFIFQYYEEEERQRGNFPDRFSGHQFPNYSSELNVNALLLGDSALYLCASSFELAGGADTQYFGPGTRLTVL.

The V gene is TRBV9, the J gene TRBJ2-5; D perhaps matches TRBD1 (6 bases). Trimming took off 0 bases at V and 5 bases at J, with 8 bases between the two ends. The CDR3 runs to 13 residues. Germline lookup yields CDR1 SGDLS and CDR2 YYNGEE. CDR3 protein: CASSVGGRETQYF. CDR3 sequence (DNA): TGTGCCAGCAGCGTAGGGGGGCGGGAGACCCAGTACTTC.

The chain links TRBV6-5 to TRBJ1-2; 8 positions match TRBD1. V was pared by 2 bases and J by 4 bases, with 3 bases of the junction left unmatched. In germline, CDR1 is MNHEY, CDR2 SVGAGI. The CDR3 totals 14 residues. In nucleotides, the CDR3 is TGTGCCAGCAGTTACGGGACAGGCGTCTATGGCTACACCTTC. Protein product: CASSYGTGVYGYTF.

This CDR3 is CASIPGGNQETQYF. As DNA, the CDR3 is TGTGCCAGCATCCCAGGGGGAAACCAAGAGACCCAGTACTTC. The rearrangement links TRBV28 to TRBJ2-5; TRBD1 matches at 7 bases. The germline gives CDR1 MDHEN, CDR2 SYDVKM. CDR3 size: 14 residues. V lost 7 bases and J lost 0; bases outside the gene matches: 5.

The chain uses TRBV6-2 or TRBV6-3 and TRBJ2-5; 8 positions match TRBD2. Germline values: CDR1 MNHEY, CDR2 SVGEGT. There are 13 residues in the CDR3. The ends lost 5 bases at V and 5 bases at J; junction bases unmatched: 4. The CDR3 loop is CASSGTRGETQYF. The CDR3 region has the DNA TGTGCCAGCAGTGGGACTAGAGGCGAGACCCAGTACTTC.

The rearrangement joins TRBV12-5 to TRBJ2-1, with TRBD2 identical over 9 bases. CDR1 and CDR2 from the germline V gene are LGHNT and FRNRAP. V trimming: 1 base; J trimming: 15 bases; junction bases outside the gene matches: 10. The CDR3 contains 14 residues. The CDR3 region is CASGLEAGGLPGFF. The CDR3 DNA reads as TGTGCTAGTGGTTTGGAGGCGGGAGGGCTCCCAGGGTTCTTC. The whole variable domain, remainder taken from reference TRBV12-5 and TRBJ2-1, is DARVTQTPRHKVTEMGQEVTMRCQPILGHNTVFWYRQTMMQGLELLAYFRNRAPLDDSGMPKDRFSAEMPDATLATLKIQPSEPRDSAVYFCASGLEAGGLPGFFGPGTRLTVL.

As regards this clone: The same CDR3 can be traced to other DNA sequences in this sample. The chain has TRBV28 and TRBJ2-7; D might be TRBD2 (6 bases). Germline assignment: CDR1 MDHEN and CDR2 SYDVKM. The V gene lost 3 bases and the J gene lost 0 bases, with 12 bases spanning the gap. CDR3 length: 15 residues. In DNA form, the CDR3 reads TGTGCCAGCAGTTTGTCGTTAGCGGCCTCCTACGAGCAGTACTTC. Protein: CASSLSLAASYEQYF.

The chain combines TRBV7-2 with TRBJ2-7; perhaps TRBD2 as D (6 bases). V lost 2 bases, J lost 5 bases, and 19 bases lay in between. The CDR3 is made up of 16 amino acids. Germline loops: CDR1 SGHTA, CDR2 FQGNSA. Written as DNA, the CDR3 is TGTGCCAGCAGCTTAAGTTCTAGCGCCCAGAGCGACGAGCAGTACTTC. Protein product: CASSLSSSAQSDEQYF.

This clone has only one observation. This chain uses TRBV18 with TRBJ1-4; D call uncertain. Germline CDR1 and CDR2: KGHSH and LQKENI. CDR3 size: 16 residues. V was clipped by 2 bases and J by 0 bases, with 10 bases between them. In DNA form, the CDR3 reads TGTGCCAGCTCACCAGAAGTGGCCGCAACTAATGAAAAACTGTTTTTT. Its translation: CASSPEVAATNEKLFF.

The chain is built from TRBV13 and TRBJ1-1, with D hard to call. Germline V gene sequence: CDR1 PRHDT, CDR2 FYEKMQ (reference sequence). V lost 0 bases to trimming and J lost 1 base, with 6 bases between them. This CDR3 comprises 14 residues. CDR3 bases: TGTGCCAGCAGCTTAGGCTGGGCGAACACTGAAGCTTTCTTT. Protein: CASSLGWANTEAFF.

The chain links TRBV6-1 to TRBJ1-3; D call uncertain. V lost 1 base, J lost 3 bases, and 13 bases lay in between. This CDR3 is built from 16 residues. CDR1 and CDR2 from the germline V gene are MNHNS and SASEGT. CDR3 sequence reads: CASSEGLPIGGNTIYF. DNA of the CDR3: TGTGCCAGCAGTGAAGGACTCCCGATTGGTGGAAACACCATATATTTT.

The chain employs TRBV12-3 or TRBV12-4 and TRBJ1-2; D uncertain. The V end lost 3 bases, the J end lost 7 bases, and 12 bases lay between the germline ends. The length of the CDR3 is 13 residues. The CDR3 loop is CASSFANPSGYTF. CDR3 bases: TGTGCCAGCAGTTTCGCGAATCCGAGTGGCTACACCTTC.

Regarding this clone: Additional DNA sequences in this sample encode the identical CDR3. The CDR3 DNA is TGTGCCAGTAGTATAGATCATAGAGGCCGGCGGGGACCCCTCCACTTT. It codes for CASSIDHRGRRGPLHF. The rearrangement joins TRBV19 to TRBJ1-6; D is undetermined. Germline V gene sequence: CDR1 LNHDA, CDR2 SQIVND (reference sequence). Between the trimmed V and J ends, which lost 0 bases and 12 bases, there was a span of 18 bases. CDR3 length: 16 amino acids.

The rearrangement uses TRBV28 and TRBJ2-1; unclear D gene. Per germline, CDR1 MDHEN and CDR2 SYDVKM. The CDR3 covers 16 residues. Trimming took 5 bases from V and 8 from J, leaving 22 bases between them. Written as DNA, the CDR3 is TGTGCCAGCAGTCCCCTTGCCAGCGCCGGTTTGGATGAGCAGTTCTTC. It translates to CASSPLASAGLDEQFF.

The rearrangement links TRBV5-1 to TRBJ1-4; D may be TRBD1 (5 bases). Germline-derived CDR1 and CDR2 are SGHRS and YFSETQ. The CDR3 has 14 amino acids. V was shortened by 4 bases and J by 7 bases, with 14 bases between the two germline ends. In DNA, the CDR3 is TGCGCCAGCAGCCTTGGGCAGGGTGGTGAAAAACTGTTTTTT. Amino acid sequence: CASSLGQGGEKLFF.

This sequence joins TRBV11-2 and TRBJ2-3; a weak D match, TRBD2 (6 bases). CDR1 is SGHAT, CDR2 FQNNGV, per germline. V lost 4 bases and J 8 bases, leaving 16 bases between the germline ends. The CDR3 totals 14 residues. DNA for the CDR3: TGTGCCAGCAGCTCGGGACTTACTTCCGGTACGCAGTATTTT. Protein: CASSSGLTSGTQYF.

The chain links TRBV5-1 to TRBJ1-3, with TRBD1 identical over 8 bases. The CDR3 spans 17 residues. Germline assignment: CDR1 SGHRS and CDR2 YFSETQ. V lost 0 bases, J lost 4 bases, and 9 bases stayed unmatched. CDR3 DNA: TGCGCCAGCAGCTTGGATCAGGGGGCGGTTGCGGGAAACACCATATATTTT. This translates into CASSLDQGAVAGNTIYF. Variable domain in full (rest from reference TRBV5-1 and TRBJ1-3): KAGVTQTPRYLIKTRGQQVTLSCSPISGHRSVSWYQQTPGQGLQFLFEYFSETQRNKGNFPGRFSGRQFSNSRSEMNVSTLELGDSALYLCASSLDQGAVAGNTIYFGEGSWLTVV.

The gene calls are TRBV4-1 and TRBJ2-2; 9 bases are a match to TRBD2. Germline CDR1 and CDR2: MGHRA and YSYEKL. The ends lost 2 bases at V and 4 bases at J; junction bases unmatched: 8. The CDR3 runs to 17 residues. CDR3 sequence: CASSQYSGGTGTGELFF. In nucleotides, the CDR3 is TGCGCCAGCAGCCAATACAGCGGGGGGACCGGCACCGGGGAGCTGTTTTTT.